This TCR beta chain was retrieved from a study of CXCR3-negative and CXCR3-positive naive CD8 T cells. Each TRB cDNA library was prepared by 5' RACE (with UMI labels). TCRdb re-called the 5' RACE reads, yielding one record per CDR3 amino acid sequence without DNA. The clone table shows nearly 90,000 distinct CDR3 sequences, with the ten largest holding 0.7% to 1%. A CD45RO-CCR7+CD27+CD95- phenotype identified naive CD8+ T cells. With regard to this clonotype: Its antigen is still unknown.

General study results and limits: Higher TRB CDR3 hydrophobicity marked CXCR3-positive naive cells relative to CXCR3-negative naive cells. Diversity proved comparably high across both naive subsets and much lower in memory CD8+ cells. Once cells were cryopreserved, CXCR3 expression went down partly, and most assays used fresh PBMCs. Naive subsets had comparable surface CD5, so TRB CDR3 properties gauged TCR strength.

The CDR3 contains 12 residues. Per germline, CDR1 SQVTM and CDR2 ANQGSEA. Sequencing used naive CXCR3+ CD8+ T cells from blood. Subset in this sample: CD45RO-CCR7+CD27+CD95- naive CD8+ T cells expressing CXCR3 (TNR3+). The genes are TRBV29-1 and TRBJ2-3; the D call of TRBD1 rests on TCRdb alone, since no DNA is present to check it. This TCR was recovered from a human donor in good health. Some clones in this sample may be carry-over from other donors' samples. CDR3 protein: CSAGPIGDTQYF.